A single sample is the source of the 14 T cell receptor beta chains below, sequenced in a study of CD8 T cells in ankylosing spondylitis. TCRdb reanalysed the 5' RACE reads using MiXCR and keeps one entry per CDR3 protein. This table has some 37,000 distinct CDR3 sequences, about 5.5% appearing once. Sequencing input: blood, either unsorted or a sorted T cell fraction (not recorded which). These receptors came from a male donor with ankylosing spondylitis or in good health (not recorded which).

This clonotype was seen at least ten times. V is TRBV4-1 and J is TRBJ2-3; D may be TRBD1 or TRBD2 (5 bases each). Trimming shortened V by 1 base and J by 6 bases, and 8 bases separated the two germline ends. The CDR3 totals 13 residues. Germline V gene data show CDR1 as MGHRA and CDR2 as YSYEKL. The CDR3 here is CASSQVGVDTQYF. CDR3 DNA sequence: TGCGCCAGCAGCCAAGTGGGGGTCGATACGCAGTATTTT.

This clonotype came up many times. This chain connects TRBV20-1 to TRBJ2-2; 13 bases line up with TRBD2. Germline V gene lookup returns CDR1 DFQATT and CDR2 SNEGSKA (reference sequence). Losses at the gene ends were 5 bases for V and 4 bases for J; bases not matched to a gene: 4. This CDR3 has 15 residues. The CDR3 loop is CSAPGLAGPTGELFF. The CDR3 region has the DNA TGCAGTGCTCCGGGACTAGCGGGACCCACCGGGGAGCTGTTTTTT.

The CDR3 DNA sequence: TGCGCCAGCAGCTTCAAGGAGAACACTGAAGCTTTCTTT. The encoded protein is CASSFKENTEAFF. The V call is TRBV5-1, the J call TRBJ1-1; D not resolved. The V end was cut by 2 bases, the J end by 1 base, with 6 bases between. Germline V CDR1 and CDR2: SGHRS, YFSETQ. The CDR3 totals 13 residues.

This clonotype was found many times. The gene calls are TRBV7-8 and TRBJ1-5; 7 nucleotides align to TRBD1. Germline V gene sequence: CDR1 SGHVS, CDR2 FQNEAQ. With 4 bases clipped from V and 0 bases from J, the junction kept 15 bases outside the gene matches. CDR3 length: 19 amino acids. The CDR3 coding sequence is TGTGCCAGCAGCTCGACAGGGATCCAAGGGGGGGATAGCAATCAGCCCCAGCATTTT. Protein: CASSSTGIQGGDSNQPQHF.

This clonotype was observed many times. The chain is built from TRBV6-1 and TRBJ2-1, with 7 positions matching TRBD2. Germline loops: CDR1 MNHNS, CDR2 SASEGT. V lost 9 bases to trimming and J lost 1 base; unmatched junction nucleotides: 6. This CDR3 has 14 residues. The CDR3 loop is CASQRGPSYNEQFF. The CDR3 nucleotides read TGTGCCAGTCAGCGGGGCCCATCCTACAATGAGCAGTTCTTC.

Ten or more counts support this clonotype. This chain links TRBV24-1 with TRBJ1-1; possibly TRBD1 for D (5 bases). Between the trimmed V and J ends, which lost 7 bases and 6 bases, there was a span of 14 bases. CDR3 length equals 13 residues. Germline assignment: CDR1 KGHDR and CDR2 SFDVKD. CDR3 coding DNA: TGTGCCACCAGGGGGGTCGGAAGTTCTGAAGCTTTCTTT. Its translation: CATRGVGSSEAFF.

The J gene is TRBJ2-1, the V gene TRBV11-3, with TRBD2 matching over 10 bases. CDR1 and CDR2 from the germline V gene are SGHNT and YENEEA. The V segment lost 1 base and the J segment 4 bases; nucleotides outside the gene matches: 10. The CDR3 loop spans 18 amino acids. The CDR3 spells CASSLGGGSGGAYNEQFF. CDR3 in DNA: TGTGCCAGCAGCTTAGGGGGCGGGAGCGGGGGGGCTTACAATGAGCAGTTCTTC.

This clonotype appeared many times. The chain is built from TRBV20-1 and TRBJ2-7, with D perhaps TRBD2 (6 bases). Trimming pared 0 bases from V and 2 bases from J, leaving 23 bases between. Germline CDR1 reads DFQATT; CDR2 reads SNEGSKA (reference sequence). The CDR3 extends over 18 amino acids. Written as DNA, the CDR3 is TGCAGTGCTAGAGATCTTGACATGGCTTGGGGGGTCCCCTACGAGCAGTACTTC. Translating it yields CSARDLDMAWGVPYEQYF.

In its sample, this clonotype was seen many times. J is TRBJ2-7 and V is TRBV7-9, with D unclear. V was shortened by 4 bases and J by 4 bases, with 8 bases between the two germline ends. CDR1 is SEHNR, CDR2 FQNEAQ, per germline (reference sequence). The CDR3 is 12 amino acids. The CDR3 DNA follows: TGTGCCAGCAGCTCCGCCAGGTACGAGCAGTACTTC. Amino acid sequence: CASSSARYEQYF.

This clonotype came up many times. The chain uses TRBV12-3 or TRBV12-4 and TRBJ1-1; weak D call: TRBD1 (5 bases). V shed 8 bases and J shed 5 bases, with 21 bases lying between them. The CDR3 consists of 15 residues. The CDR3, as DNA: TGTGCCAGCTTCTGGGGGTCTCGACGAGAAACTGAAGCTTTCTTT. This gives the protein CASFWGSRRETEAFF.

This clonotype was seen at least ten times. CDR3 coding DNA: TGTGCCACCAGCATAATGGACTTCCAAGAGACCCAGTACTTC. Amino acid sequence: CATSIMDFQETQYF. J is TRBJ2-5 and V is TRBV15, with D possibly matching TRBD2 (5 bases). Trimming stripped 4 bases from V and 1 base from J, with 10 bases between. This CDR3 contains 14 residues. Germline CDR1 is LNHNV and CDR2 is YYDKDF (reference sequence).

The sample holds many counts of this clonotype. A junction end diverges from the germline sequence, so it may reflect a read error. This chain links TRBV7-6 with TRBJ1-2; 9 bases line up with TRBD1. The length of the CDR3 is 16 residues. The germline CDR1 and CDR2 sequences are SGHVS and FNYEAQ. CDR3 DNA sequence: TGTGCCAGCAGCTTGTGGACAGGGGACATAGTCCCGGCTCCCGCCTTC. Its protein product is CASSLWTGDIVPAPAF.

The sample holds many counts of this clonotype. The chain has TRBV12-3 or TRBV12-4 and TRBJ2-3; D unresolved. The CDR3 length is 16 residues. Trimming removed 5 bases at V and 3 bases at J, with 18 bases between. The CDR3, as DNA: TGTGCCAGCAGTCTGAAGATGAGCCCACCGACAGATACGCAGTATTTT. As protein: CASSLKMSPPTDTQYF.

This clonotype appeared many times. The gene calls are TRBV2 and TRBJ2-6, with D maybe TRBD2 (5 bases). Trimming cost V 11 bases and J 0 bases, with 8 bases left between them. From germline, CDR1 is SNHLY and CDR2 FYNNEI. The CDR3 has 13 amino acids. The CDR3 loop is CAARGSGANVLTF. The CDR3 DNA is TGTGCCGCACGGGGCTCTGGGGCCAACGTCCTGACTTTC.